This T cell receptor (beta chain) was identified during a study of T cells in Graves' hyperthyroidism and ophthalmopathy. Each diagnosis drew on symptoms, thyroxine, TRAb, thyroid ultrasound and orbital computed tomography findings. RNA transcripts gave rise to amplified TCR beta CDR3 regions. The TCR CDR3 was amplified in a first-round RT-PCR using the HTBI primer set. TCRdb re-called the multiplex PCR reads with MiXCR, one entry per CDR3 protein. The table lists around 280,000 distinct CDR3 sequences, approximately 15% of them singletons. The CDR3 has 15 amino acids. Germline values: CDR1 SEHNR, CDR2 FQNEAQ (reference sequence). The V end was cut by 3 bases, the J end by 5 bases, with 13 bases between.

The chain carries TRBV7-9 and TRBJ2-2; possibly TRBD1 for D (6 bases). The TCR comes from a woman in her thirties or forties with Graves' hyperthyroidism. The source material was blood. Written as DNA, the CDR3 is TGTGCCAGCAGCTTCCAACAGGGTAGGACCGGGGAGCTGTTTTTT. This sequence encodes CASSFQQGRTGELFF.